Listed here is a single T cell receptor beta chain. The authors amplified TCR beta CDR3 regions, and they did so from RNA transcripts for repertoire sequencing. HTBI primers primed a first-round RT-PCR, and a second-round multiplex PCR followed. Each CDR3 protein gets one entry after TCRdb re-called the multiplex PCR reads with MiXCR. The sample gives roughly 39,000 distinct CDR3 sequences, roughly 50% of which show up once; roughly 24% is in the top ten. This sample was included in a study of Graves' ophthalmopathy and Graves' hyperthyroidism. V was shortened by 6 bases and J by 12 bases, with 12 bases between the two germline ends. Germline loops: CDR1 SNHLY, CDR2 FYNNEI. This CDR3 comprises 11 residues.

Material: peripheral blood. This sequence joins TRBV2 and TRBJ1-5; D perhaps matches TRBD1 (6 bases). The receptor's source is an adult woman with stable Graves' hyperthyroidism. CDR3 in amino acids: CASRNGDNQHF. The CDR3 nucleotides are TGTGCCAGCAGAAATGGGGACAACCAGCATTTT.